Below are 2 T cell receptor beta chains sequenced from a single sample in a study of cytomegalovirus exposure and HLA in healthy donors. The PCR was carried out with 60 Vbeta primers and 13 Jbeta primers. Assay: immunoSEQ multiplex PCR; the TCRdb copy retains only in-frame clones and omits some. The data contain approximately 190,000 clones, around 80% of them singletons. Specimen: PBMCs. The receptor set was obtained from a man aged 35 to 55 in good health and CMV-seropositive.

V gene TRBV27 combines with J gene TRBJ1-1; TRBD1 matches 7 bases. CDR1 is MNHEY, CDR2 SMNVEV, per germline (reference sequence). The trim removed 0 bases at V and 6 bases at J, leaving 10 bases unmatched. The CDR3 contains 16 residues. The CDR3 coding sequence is TGTGCCAGCAGTTTATCGGCCAGGGGGGTGGGGTCTGAAGCTTTCTTT. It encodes CASSLSARGVGSEAFF.

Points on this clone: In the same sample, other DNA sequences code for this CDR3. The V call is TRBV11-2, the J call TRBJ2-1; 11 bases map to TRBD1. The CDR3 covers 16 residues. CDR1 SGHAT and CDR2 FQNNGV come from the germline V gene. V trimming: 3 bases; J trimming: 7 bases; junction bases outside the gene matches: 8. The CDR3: CASSFLDRGRENEQFF. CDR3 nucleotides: TGTGCCAGCAGCTTCCTGGACAGGGGGCGCGAAAATGAGCAGTTCTTC. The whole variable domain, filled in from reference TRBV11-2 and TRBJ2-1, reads EAGVAQSPRYKIIEKRQSVAFWCNPISGHATLYWYQQILGQGPKLLIQFQNNGVVDDSQLPKDRFSAERLKGVDSTLKIQPAKLEDSAVYLCASSFLDRGRENEQFFGPGTRLTVL.